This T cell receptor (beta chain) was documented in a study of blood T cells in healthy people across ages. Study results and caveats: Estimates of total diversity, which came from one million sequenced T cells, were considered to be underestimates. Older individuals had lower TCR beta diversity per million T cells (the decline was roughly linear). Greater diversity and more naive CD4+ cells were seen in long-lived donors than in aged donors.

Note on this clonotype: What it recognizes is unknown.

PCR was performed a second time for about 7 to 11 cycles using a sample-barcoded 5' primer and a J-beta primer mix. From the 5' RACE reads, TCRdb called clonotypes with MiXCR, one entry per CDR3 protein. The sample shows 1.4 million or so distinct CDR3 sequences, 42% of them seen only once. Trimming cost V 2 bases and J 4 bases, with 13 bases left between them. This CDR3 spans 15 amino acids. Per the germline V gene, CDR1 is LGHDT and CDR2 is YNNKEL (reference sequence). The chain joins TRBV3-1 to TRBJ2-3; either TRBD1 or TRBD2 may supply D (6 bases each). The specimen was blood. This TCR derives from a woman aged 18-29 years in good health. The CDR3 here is CASSQLTGAADTQYF. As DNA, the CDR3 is TGTGCCAGCAGCCAACTCACGGGGGCGGCAGATACGCAGTATTTT.